This T cell receptor beta chain comes out of a study of blood T cell repertoires in COVID-19. The table came from immunoSEQ multiplex PCR; TCRdb's copy has only in-frame clones and leaves some out. This table has around 310,000 clones, around nine tenths appearing once. V was clipped by 2 bases and J by 3 bases; unmatched bases: 13. The CDR3 covers 17 residues. CDR1 is SGHTA, CDR2 FQGNSA, per germline. The specimen was peripheral blood. The sequence derives from a woman aged 50 to 60 with active or convalescent COVID-19. V is TRBV7-2 and J is TRBJ2-7; the match to TRBD2 covers 7 bases. CDR3 nucleotide sequence: TGTGCCAGCAGCTTAAACCAAGGCGGGAGAGGGAACTACGAGCAGTACTTC. Translated, it gives CASSLNQGGRGNYEQYF.